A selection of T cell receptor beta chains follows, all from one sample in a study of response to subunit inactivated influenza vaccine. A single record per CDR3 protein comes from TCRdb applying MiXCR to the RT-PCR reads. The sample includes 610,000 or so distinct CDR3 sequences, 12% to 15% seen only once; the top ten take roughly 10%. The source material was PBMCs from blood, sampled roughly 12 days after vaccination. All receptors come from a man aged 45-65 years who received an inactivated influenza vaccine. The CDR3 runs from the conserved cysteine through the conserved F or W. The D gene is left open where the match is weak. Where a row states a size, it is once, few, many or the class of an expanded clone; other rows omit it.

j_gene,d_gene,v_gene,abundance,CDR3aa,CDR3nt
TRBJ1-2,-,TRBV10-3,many,CAISDAVGYTF,TGTGCCATCAGCGATGCAGTTGGCTACACCTTC
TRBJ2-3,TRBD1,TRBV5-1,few,CASGGQGAPDTQYF,TGCGCCAGTGGAGGACAGGGGGCCCCAGATACGCAGTATTTT
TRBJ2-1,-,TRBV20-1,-,CSARAVLMNNEQFF,TGCAGTGCTAGGGCGGTGCTGATGAACAATGAGCAGTTCTTC
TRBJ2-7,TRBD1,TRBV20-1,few,CSALSPRGLYEQYF,TGCAGTGCTCTCTCGCCCAGGGGGCTATACGAGCAGTACTTC
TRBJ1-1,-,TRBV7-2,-,CASSFLLTASMNTEAFF,TGTGCCAGCAGCTTCCTCTTGACGGCCTCTATGAACACTGAAGCTTTCTTT
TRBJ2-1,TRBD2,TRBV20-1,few,CSANRLAGGNYNEQFF,TGCAGTGCTAACAGACTAGCGGGAGGGAATTACAATGAGCAGTTCTTC
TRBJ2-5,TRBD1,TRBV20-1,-,CSASRQGGETQYF,TGCAGTGCTAGCAGACAGGGGGGAGAGACCCAGTACTTC
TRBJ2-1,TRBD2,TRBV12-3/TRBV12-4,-,CASFTGTSGSGEQFF,TGTGCCAGTTTCACCGGGACTAGCGGGTCGGGTGAGCAGTTCTTC
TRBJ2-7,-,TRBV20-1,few,CSVGQLYEQHF,TGCAGTGTGGGCCAACTATACGAGCAGCACTTC
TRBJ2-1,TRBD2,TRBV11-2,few,CASSLHQLAGGLNEQFF,TGTGCCAGCAGCTTGCACCAACTAGCGGGAGGGCTGAATGAGCAGTTCTTC
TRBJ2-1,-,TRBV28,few,CASSHPRRTNEQFF,TGTGCCAGCAGCCACCCTAGACGAACCAATGAGCAGTTCTTC
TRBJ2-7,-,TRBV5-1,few,CASSPQTSTYEQYF,TGCGCCAGCAGCCCGCAGACTAGTACCTACGAGCAGTACTTC